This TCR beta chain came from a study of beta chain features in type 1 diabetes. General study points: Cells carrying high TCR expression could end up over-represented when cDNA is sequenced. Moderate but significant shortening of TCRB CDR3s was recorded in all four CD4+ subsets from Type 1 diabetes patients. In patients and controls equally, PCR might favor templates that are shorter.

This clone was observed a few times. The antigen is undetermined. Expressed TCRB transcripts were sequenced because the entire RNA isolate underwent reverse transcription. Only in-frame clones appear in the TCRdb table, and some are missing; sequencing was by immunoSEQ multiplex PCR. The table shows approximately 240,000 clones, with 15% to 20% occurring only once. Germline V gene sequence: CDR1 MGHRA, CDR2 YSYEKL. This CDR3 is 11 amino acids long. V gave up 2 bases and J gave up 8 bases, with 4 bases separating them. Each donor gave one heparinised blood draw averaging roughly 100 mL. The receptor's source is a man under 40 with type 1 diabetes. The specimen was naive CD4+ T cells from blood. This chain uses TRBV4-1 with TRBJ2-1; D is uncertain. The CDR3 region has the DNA TGCGCCAGCAGCCAACCCTATGAGCAGTTCTTC. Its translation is CASSQPYEQFF.